This is a list of T cell receptor beta chains from one sample in a study of OX40 agonist ivuxolimab in advanced cancers. Generated by immunoSEQ multiplex PCR, the TCRdb table keeps only in-frame clones and is missing some. This table has fewer than 65,000 clones, approximately 80% appearing once. The starting material was CD4+ or CD8+ T cells sorted from blood, obtained in a trial of the OX40 agonist ivuxolimab. These receptor sequences come from an adult with an advanced solid tumor such as melanoma, head and neck, liver or kidney cancer. Each CDR3 is given with its conserved first and last residue. The D gene is left open where the match is weak. Some rows have no size entry. The others give once, few or many, or a class for an expanded clone.

>TRBV18|-|TRBJ1-2|-
CASSQSGGNYGYTF
TGTGCCAGCTCTCAATCGGGAGGGAACTATGGCTACACCTTC
>TRBV5-1|-|TRBJ1-4|-
CASSLAAGTKEKLFF
TGCGCCAGCAGCTTGGCAGCGGGGACAAAGGAAAAACTGTTTTTT
>TRBV27|TRBD1|TRBJ1-4|-
CASTQTGAATNEKLFF
TGTGCCAGCACCCAGACAGGGGCCGCAACTAATGAAAAACTGTTTTTT
>TRBV5-5|TRBD1|TRBJ2-3|-
CASSLVQGARGVRTDTQYF
TGTGCCAGCAGCTTGGTTCAGGGGGCGAGAGGAGTTAGAACAGATACGCAGTATTTT
>TRBV28|TRBD2|TRBJ2-3|-
CASSLPSGLTDTQYF
TGTGCCAGCAGTTTGCCTAGCGGGCTCACAGATACGCAGTATTTT
>TRBV4-3|TRBD1|TRBJ1-4|-
CASSRGQGGEKLFF
TGCGCCAGCAGCCGCGGACAGGGGGGGGAAAAACTGTTTTTT
>TRBV7-2|-|TRBJ1-2|few
CASSLAQGLGYTF
TGTGCCAGCAGCTTAGCGCAGGGGCTTGGCTACACCTTC
>TRBV9|-|TRBJ1-2|-
CASSSNYGYTF
TGTGCCAGCAGCTCTAACTATGGCTACACCTTC
>TRBV28|-|TRBJ1-1|-
CASTIPGEGESKAFF
TGTGCCAGCACCATCCCGGGGGAGGGGGAGTCCAAAGCTTTCTTT
>TRBV2|-|TRBJ1-5|-
CASSRTSSNQPQHF
TGTGCCAGCAGCCGTACCAGTAGCAATCAGCCCCAGCATTTT
>TRBV11-2|TRBD1|TRBJ2-7|-
CASSLGRTGTEQYF
TGTGCCAGCAGCTTAGGAAGGACAGGGACCGAGCAGTACTTC
>TRBV2|-|TRBJ1-2|-
CASSDSAGYGYTF
TGTGCCAGCAGTGATAGTGCGGGCTATGGCTACACCTTC
>TRBV29-1|-|TRBJ1-6|few
CSVAQSYNSPLHF
TGCAGCGTTGCACAGTCCTATAATTCACCCCTCCACTTT
>TRBV27|-|TRBJ2-7|-
CASSARTVPYEQYF
TGTGCCAGCAGTGCCCGGACAGTTCCTTACGAGCAGTACTTC
>TRBV25-1|TRBD1|TRBJ2-1|-
CASSKRSGTGSYNEQFF
TGTGCCAGCAGTAAACGCAGTGGGACAGGGTCCTACAATGAGCAGTTCTTC
>TRBV10-1|-|TRBJ2-1|-
CASSEDGRFEQFF
TGCGCCAGCAGTGAGGACGGGAGATTTGAGCAGTTCTTC